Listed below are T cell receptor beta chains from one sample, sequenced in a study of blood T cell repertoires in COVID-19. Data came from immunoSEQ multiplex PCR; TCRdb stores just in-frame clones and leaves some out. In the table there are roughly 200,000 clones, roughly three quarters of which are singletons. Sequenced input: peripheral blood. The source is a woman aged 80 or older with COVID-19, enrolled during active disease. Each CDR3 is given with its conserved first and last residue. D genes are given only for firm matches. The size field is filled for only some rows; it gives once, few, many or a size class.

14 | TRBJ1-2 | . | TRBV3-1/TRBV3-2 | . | TGTGCCAGCAGCCAAGCCCCGGGGAGGTATGGCTACACCTTC | CASSQAPGRYGYTF
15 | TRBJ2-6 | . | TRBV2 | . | TGTGCCAGCAGTGGACAGATACCTGGGGCCAACGTCCTGACTTTC | CASSGQIPGANVLTF
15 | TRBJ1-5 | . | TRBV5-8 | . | TGTGCCAGCAGCCCTGGACACTATAGCAATCAGCCCCAGCATTTT | CASSPGHYSNQPQHF
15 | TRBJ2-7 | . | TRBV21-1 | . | TGTGCCAGCAGCAACGGGACAGGGGGTAAACACGAGCAGTACTTC | CASSNGTGGKHEQYF
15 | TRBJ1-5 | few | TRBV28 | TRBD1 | TGTGCCAGCAGTTGGACCCCGGACAGGGCTCAGCCCCAGCATTTT | CASSWTPDRAQPQHF
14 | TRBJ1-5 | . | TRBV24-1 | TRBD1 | TGTGCCACCGATGGACAGGGGGGCAATCAGCCCCAGCATTTT | CATDGQGGNQPQHF
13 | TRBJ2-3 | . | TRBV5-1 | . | TGCGCCAGCAGCTTTATAGGCACAGATACGCAGTATTTT | CASSFIGTDTQYF
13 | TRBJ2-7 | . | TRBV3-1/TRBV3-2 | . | TGTGCCAGCAGCTTCTCGCGGGGCTACGAGCAGTACTTC | CASSFSRGYEQYF
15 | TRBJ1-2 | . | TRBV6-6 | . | TGTGCCAGCAGTTACTCGAGTCGGGGGGACGATGGCTACACCTTC | CASSYSSRGDDGYTF
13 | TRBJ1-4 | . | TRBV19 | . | TGTGCCAGTAAGGTACAGGCCGGCGAAAAACTGTTTTTT | CASKVQAGEKLFF
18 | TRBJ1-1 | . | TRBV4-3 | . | TGCGCCAGCAGCCAAAGAACCCCGCAGGGGTGGAGGAACACTGAAGCTTTCTTT | CASSQRTPQGWRNTEAFF
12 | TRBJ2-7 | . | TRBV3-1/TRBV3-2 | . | TGTGCCAGCAGCCAAGGCCCCTCAGTGCAGTACTTC | CASSQGPSVQYF
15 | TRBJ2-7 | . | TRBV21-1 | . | TGTGCCAGCAGCAAAGGGGACAGGGGGCTCTACGAGCAGTACTTC | CASSKGDRGLYEQYF
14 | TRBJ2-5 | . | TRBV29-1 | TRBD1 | TGCAGCGTTGATCAGGACAGGGGAGTAGAGACCCAGTACTTC | CSVDQDRGVETQYF
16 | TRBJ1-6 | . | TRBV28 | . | TGTGCCAGCAGTTTATATGGGGGCCAAGGAAGTTCACCCCTCCACTTT | CASSLYGGQGSSPLHF
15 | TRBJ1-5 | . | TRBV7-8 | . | TGTGCCAGCAGCTTAGCGCCACTGAGCAATCAGCCCCAGCATTTT | CASSLAPLSNQPQHF
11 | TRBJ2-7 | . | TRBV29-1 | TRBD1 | TGCAGCGGCCAGACAGGGCACGAGCAGTACTTC | CSGQTGHEQYF
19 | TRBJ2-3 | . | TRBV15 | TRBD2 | TGTGCCACCAGCAGAGACGCACTAGCGGGGGGGGGCAGCACAGATACGCAGTATTTT | CATSRDALAGGGSTDTQYF
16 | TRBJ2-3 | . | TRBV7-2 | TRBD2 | TGTGCCAGCAGCCCCGGGACTAGCGGGAGTGGGGATACGCAGTATTTT | CASSPGTSGSGDTQYF
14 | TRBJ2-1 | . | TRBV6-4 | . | TGTGCCAGCAGCGCTAGCAGCTCCTACAATGAGCAGTTCTTC | CASSASSSYNEQFF
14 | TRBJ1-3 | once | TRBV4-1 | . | TGCGCCAGCAGCCAACGACAGGCTGGAAACACCATATATTTT | CASSQRQAGNTIYF
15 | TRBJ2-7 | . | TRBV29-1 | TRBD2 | TGCAGCGTGGGGGGTGGACTAGCGGGAGCCTACGAGCAGTACTTC | CSVGGGLAGAYEQYF
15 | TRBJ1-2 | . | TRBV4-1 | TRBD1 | TGCGCCAGCAGCCAAGGAAGGGGGCGCGGCTATGGCTACACCTTC | CASSQGRGRGYGYTF
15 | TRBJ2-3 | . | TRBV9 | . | TGTGCCAGCAGCGTAGAAGGGGCCTACACAGATACGCAGTATTTT | CASSVEGAYTDTQYF
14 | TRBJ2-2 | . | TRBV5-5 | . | TGTGCCAGCAGCCTAAGGGACTTCACCGGGGAGCTGTTTTTT | CASSLRDFTGELFF
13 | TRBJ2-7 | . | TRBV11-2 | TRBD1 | TGTGCCAGCACCCTGACAGGGCGCGACGAGCAGTACTTC | CASTLTGRDEQYF
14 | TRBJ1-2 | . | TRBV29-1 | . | TGCAGCGTTGAAGCTGGGGGCGCCTACTATGGCTACACCTTC | CSVEAGGAYYGYTF
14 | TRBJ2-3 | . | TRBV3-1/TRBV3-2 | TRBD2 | TGTGCCAGCAGGACTAGCGGGCGCACAGATACGCAGTATTTT | CASRTSGRTDTQYF
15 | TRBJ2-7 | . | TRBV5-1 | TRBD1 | TGCGCCAGCAGCCCGGTGGGACAGGGGGCCTACGAGCAGTACTTC | CASSPVGQGAYEQYF
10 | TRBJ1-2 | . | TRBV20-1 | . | TGCAGTGCCGCCGGCTATGGCTACACCTTC | CSAAGYGYTF
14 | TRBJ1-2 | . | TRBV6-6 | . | TGTGCCAGCAGTTTCTTACAGGGAAACTATGGCTACACCTTC | CASSFLQGNYGYTF
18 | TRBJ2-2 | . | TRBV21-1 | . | TGTGCCAGCAGCTCCCGACTAGCGGGGGCCCAGAACACCGGGGAGCTGTTTTTT | CASSSRLAGAQNTGELFF
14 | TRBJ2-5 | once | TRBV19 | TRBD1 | TGTGCCAGTAGTATACACAGGGGGCGGGAGACCCAGTACTTC | CASSIHRGRETQYF
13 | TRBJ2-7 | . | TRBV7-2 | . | TGTGCCAGCAGCTTGAGGAGGGGGGGCGAGCAGTACTTC | CASSLRRGGEQYF
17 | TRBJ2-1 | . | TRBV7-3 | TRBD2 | TGTGCCAGCAGCTTAAATCCGGCCAGCGGGGGCCGGAATGAGCAGTTCTTC | CASSLNPASGGRNEQFF
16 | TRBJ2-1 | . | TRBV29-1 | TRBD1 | TGCAGCGTTGCCGAACTTCCCGGGACAGGGAACAATGAGCAGTTCTTC | CSVAELPGTGNNEQFF
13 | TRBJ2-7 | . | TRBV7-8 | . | TGTGCCAGCAGCTTAAGGACAGCCTACGAGCAGTACTTC | CASSLRTAYEQYF
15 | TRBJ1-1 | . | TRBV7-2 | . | TGTGCCAGCAGCCCGCACGGACACGGAAACACTGAAGCTTTCTTT | CASSPHGHGNTEAFF
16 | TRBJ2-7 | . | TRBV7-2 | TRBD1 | TGTGCCAGCAGCTTAGGTTGGACAGGGGATTTCTACGAGCAGTACTTC | CASSLGWTGDFYEQYF